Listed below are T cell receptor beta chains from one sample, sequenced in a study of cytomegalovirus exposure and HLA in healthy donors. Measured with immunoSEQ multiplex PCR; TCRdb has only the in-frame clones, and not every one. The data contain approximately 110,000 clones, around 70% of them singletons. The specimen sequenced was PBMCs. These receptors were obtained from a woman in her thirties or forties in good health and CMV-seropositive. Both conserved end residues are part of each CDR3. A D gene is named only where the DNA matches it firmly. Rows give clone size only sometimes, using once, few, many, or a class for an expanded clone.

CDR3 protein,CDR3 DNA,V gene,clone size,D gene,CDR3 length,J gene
CASSYAGLKNTEAFF,TGTGCCAGCAGTTACGCGGGACTCAAGAACACTGAAGCTTTCTTT,TRBV6-5,-,-,15,TRBJ1-1
CASSPEGAGDTQYF,TGTGCCAGCTCACCGGAGGGGGCCGGAGATACGCAGTATTTT,TRBV18,-,-,14,TRBJ2-3
CASSLALAEQFF,TGTGCCAGCAGCTTAGCACTAGCGGAGCAGTTCTTC,TRBV7-8,-,TRBD2,12,TRBJ2-1
CASRRAGSDGELFF,TGTGCCAGCAGACGAGCGGGAAGCGACGGGGAGCTGTTTTTT,TRBV14,-,TRBD2,14,TRBJ2-2
CASSNPGTASYEQYF,TGTGCCAGCAGTAACCCCGGGACAGCCTCCTACGAGCAGTACTTC,TRBV6-5,few,TRBD1,15,TRBJ2-7
CASSSLSTANYGYTF,TGTGCCAGCAGTTCACTATCGACAGCTAACTATGGCTACACCTTC,TRBV6-5,-,-,15,TRBJ1-2
CASSWGQGSSYNSPLHF,TGTGCCAGCAGCTGGGGACAGGGGAGCTCCTATAATTCACCCCTCCACTTT,TRBV5-6,-,TRBD1,17,TRBJ1-6
CASSQDSGGGNSNQPQHF,TGTGCCAGCAGCCAAGATTCCGGGGGGGGTAATAGCAATCAGCCCCAGCATTTT,TRBV4-2,-,-,18,TRBJ1-5
CASSPLGGIQETQYF,TGTGCCAGCAGCCCATTGGGGGGAATCCAAGAGACCCAGTACTTC,TRBV5-4,-,-,15,TRBJ2-5
CASSEQGVEQYF,TGTGCCAGTAGTGAACAGGGGGTCGAGCAGTACTTC,TRBV19,-,TRBD1,12,TRBJ2-7
CASQTGEGAKNIQYF,TGTGCCAGCCAGACAGGGGAAGGGGCCAAAAACATTCAGTACTTC,TRBV6-1,-,TRBD1,15,TRBJ2-4
CASSTRVVETQYF,TGTGCCAGCAGCACCAGGGTTGTGGAGACCCAGTACTTC,TRBV13,-,-,13,TRBJ2-5
CASSDRGYQPQHF,TGTGCCAGCAGCGACAGGGGGTATCAGCCCCAGCATTTT,TRBV5-5,-,TRBD1,13,TRBJ1-5
CASSSDSPETQYF,TGCGCCAGCAGCTCCGACAGTCCGGAGACCCAGTACTTC,TRBV5-1,-,-,13,TRBJ2-5
CASSLARGGWDQPQHF,TGTGCCAGCAGCTTAGCGAGGGGGGGCTGGGATCAGCCCCAGCATTTT,TRBV7-2,-,-,16,TRBJ1-5
CASSLDGLAGDQETQYF,TGTGCCAGCAGCTTGGATGGGCTAGCGGGGGACCAAGAGACCCAGTACTTC,TRBV5-4,once,TRBD2,17,TRBJ2-5
CASSKSGEGQGNPDTQYF,TGTGCCAGCAGCAAGTCGGGGGAGGGACAGGGGAACCCAGATACGCAGTATTTT,TRBV21-1,-,-,18,TRBJ2-3
CASSPPDRKYTEAFF,TGTGCCAGCAGCCCGCCGGACAGAAAGTACACTGAAGCTTTCTTT,TRBV7-2,few,-,15,TRBJ1-1
CASSLGPSGGPLQAFF,TGCGCCAGCAGCTTGGGCCCTTCAGGGGGTCCACTGCAAGCTTTCTTT,TRBV5-1,-,TRBD1,16,TRBJ1-1
CASSKGQGYGYTF,TGTGCCAGCAGCAAGGGACAGGGATATGGCTACACCTTC,TRBV6-5,-,TRBD1,13,TRBJ1-2
CASSLSGVSNQPQHF,TGTGCCAGCAGCTTATCAGGGGTGAGCAATCAGCCCCAGCATTTT,TRBV11-2,-,-,15,TRBJ1-5
CASSQGDRRREKLFF,TGTGCCAGCAGCCAGGGGGACAGACGGAGGGAAAAACTGTTTTTT,TRBV6-5,-,TRBD1,15,TRBJ1-4
CASRDTSGLYNEQFF,TGTGCCAGCAGGGATACTAGCGGTCTATACAATGAGCAGTTCTTC,TRBV6-5,once,TRBD2,15,TRBJ2-1
CASRRGLAGYNEQFF,TGTGCCAGCAGACGGGGACTAGCGGGCTACAATGAGCAGTTCTTC,TRBV6-5,few,TRBD2,15,TRBJ2-1
CASSPGTGNYEQYF,TGTGCCAGCTCACCAGGGACAGGGAACTACGAGCAGTACTTC,TRBV18,-,TRBD1,14,TRBJ2-7
CASSPPGQGTETQYF,TGTGCCAGCTCACCCCCGGGACAGGGGACGGAGACCCAGTACTTC,TRBV18,-,TRBD1,15,TRBJ2-5
CASSVDPGPNTGELFF,TGTGCCAGCAGCGTAGATCCAGGGCCGAACACCGGGGAGCTGTTTTTT,TRBV9,few,-,16,TRBJ2-2
CASRGQGTGETQYF,TGTGCCAGCAGAGGGCAGGGGACGGGAGAGACCCAGTACTTC,TRBV28,-,-,14,TRBJ2-5
CAISESPGPYGYTF,TGTGCCATCAGTGAGTCCCCAGGGCCCTATGGCTACACCTTC,TRBV10-3,-,-,14,TRBJ1-2
CASSLTGFGNTIYF,TGTGCCAGCAGCTTAACAGGGTTTGGAAACACCATATATTTT,TRBV11-2,-,-,14,TRBJ1-3
CASTKTTQNNEQFF,TGTGCCAGCACCAAGACGACTCAGAACAATGAGCAGTTCTTC,TRBV9,-,-,14,TRBJ2-1
CASSPPGGNTEAFF,TGTGCCAGCAGCCCACCGGGGGGGAACACTGAAGCTTTCTTT,TRBV27,-,-,14,TRBJ1-1
CSVRSPYYNEQFF,TGCAGCGTGAGGAGCCCGTACTACAATGAGCAGTTCTTC,TRBV29-1,-,-,13,TRBJ2-1
CASSLGWDRNTEAFF,TGTGCCAGCAGCTTAGGATGGGACAGGAACACTGAAGCTTTCTTT,TRBV7-9,-,TRBD1,15,TRBJ1-1
CASSLGSFGTQYF,TGTGCCAGCAGCTTAGGGTCATTCGGGACCCAGTACTTC,TRBV11-1,-,-,13,TRBJ2-5
CASSVESNQETQYF,TGTGCCAGCAGCGTAGAATCAAACCAAGAGACCCAGTACTTC,TRBV9,few,-,14,TRBJ2-5
CASRRTGVRETQYF,TGTGCCAGCAGGAGGACAGGGGTGCGGGAGACCCAGTACTTC,TRBV6-5,-,TRBD1,14,TRBJ2-5
CAISESTGNTEAFF,TGTGCCATCAGTGAGTCGACAGGGAACACTGAAGCTTTCTTT,TRBV10-3,-,-,14,TRBJ1-1
CASREASTDTQYF,TGCGCCAGCAGGGAGGCGAGCACAGATACGCAGTATTTT,TRBV5-1,once,-,13,TRBJ2-3
CASSTFLAGGPDTQYF,TGCGCCAGCAGTACTTTCCTGGCGGGGGGGCCAGATACGCAGTATTTT,TRBV5-1,-,TRBD2,16,TRBJ2-3
CATGQGGNTGELFF,TGTGCCACCGGACAGGGGGGTAACACCGGGGAGCTGTTTTTT,TRBV19,-,TRBD1,14,TRBJ2-2
CASRGSPGYQETQYF,TGTGCCAGCAGGGGTTCTCCGGGGTACCAAGAGACCCAGTACTTC,TRBV6-5,-,-,15,TRBJ2-5
CASSQDRDWRYEQYF,TGCGCCAGCAGCCAAGACCGGGACTGGCGCTACGAGCAGTACTTC,TRBV4-1,once,-,15,TRBJ2-7
CASSSGGLGQPQHF,TGTGCCAGCAGCTCAGGGGGGTTGGGTCAGCCCCAGCATTTT,TRBV5-6,few,TRBD1,14,TRBJ1-5
CASGPRRGGEQYF,TGTGCTAGTGGTCCCAGGCGGGGGGGCGAGCAGTACTTC,TRBV12-5,-,TRBD2,13,TRBJ2-7
CATSRDRGRAMNTEAFF,TGTGCCACCAGCAGAGATCGTGGCAGGGCCATGAACACTGAAGCTTTCTTT,TRBV15,-,-,17,TRBJ1-1
CSVQGGPGIEQYF,TGCAGCGTTCAAGGGGGCCCAGGGATCGAGCAGTACTTC,TRBV29-1,-,TRBD1,13,TRBJ2-7
CASLSGNSPLHF,TGTGCCAGCCTAAGCGGCAATTCACCCCTCCACTTT,TRBV6-5,-,-,12,TRBJ1-6
CASSQGSDSSYEQYF,TGCGCCAGCAGCCAAGGTTCGGACAGCTCCTACGAGCAGTACTTC,TRBV4-3,-,-,15,TRBJ2-7
CASSLYSGNEQFF,TGTGCCAGCAGCCTGTATTCCGGCAATGAGCAGTTCTTC,TRBV14,-,-,13,TRBJ2-1
CASSVVRGAETQYF,TGTGCCAGCAGTGTTGTGCGCGGGGCAGAGACCCAGTACTTC,TRBV2,-,-,14,TRBJ2-5
CASSAGGSAARDEQFF,TGTGCCAGCAGCGCCGGGGGGTCGGCGGCTCGCGATGAGCAGTTCTTC,TRBV5-4,once,TRBD2,16,TRBJ2-1
CASSQDQGGNEQFF,TGCGCCAGCAGCCAAGATCAGGGAGGGAATGAGCAGTTCTTC,TRBV4-1,once,TRBD2,14,TRBJ2-1
CASSLAGAYTEAFF,TGTGCCAGCAGCTTAGCGGGGGCGTACACTGAAGCTTTCTTT,TRBV7-6,-,-,14,TRBJ1-1
CASSHDRGRGGYTF,TGTGCCAGCAGCCATGACAGGGGGAGAGGTGGCTACACCTTC,TRBV14,once,TRBD1,14,TRBJ1-2